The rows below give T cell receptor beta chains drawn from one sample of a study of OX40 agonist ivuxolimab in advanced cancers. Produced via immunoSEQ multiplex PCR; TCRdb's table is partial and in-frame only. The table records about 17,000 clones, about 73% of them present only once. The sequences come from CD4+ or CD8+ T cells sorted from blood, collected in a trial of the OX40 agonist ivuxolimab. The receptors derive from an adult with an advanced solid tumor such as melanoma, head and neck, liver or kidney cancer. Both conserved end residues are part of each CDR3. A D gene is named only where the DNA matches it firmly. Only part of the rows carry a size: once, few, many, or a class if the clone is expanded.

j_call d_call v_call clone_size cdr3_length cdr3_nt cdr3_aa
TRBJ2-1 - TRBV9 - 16 TGTGCCAGCAGCGGATGGGACGTGACAGAGTACAATGAGCAGTTCTTC CASSGWDVTEYNEQFF
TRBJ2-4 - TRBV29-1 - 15 TGCAGCGTTGAAGGGTGGATTGGAGCCAAAAACATTCAGTACTTC CSVEGWIGAKNIQYF
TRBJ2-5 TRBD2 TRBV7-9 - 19 TGTGCCAGCAGCTCCCTTTTCGGGGCGGGAGGACTGTATTCGGAGACCCAGTACTTC CASSSLFGAGGLYSETQYF
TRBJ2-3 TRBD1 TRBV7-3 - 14 TGTGCCAGCAGCTTAACAGGGGGCACGGATACGCAGTATTTT CASSLTGGTDTQYF
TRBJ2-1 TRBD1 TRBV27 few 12 TGTGCCAGCAGACAGGGGTGGAATGAGCAGTTCTTC CASRQGWNEQFF
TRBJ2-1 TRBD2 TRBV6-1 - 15 TGTGCCAGCAGTGAGGAGCGGGGAGTATACAATGAGCAGTTCTTC CASSEERGVYNEQFF
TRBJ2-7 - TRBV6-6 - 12 TGTGCCAGCGGAGTGGGGCCTTGGGAGCAGTACTTC CASGVGPWEQYF
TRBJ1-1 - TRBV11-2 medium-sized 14 TGTGCCAGCAGCGTCATCACCGGCGGCACTGAAGCTTTCTTT CASSVITGGTEAFF
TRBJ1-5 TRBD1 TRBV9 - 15 TGTGCCAGCAGCGAGACAGGGTTTTCGAATCAGCCCCAGCATTTT CASSETGFSNQPQHF
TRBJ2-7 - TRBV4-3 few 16 TGCGCCAGCAGCCAAGAAAGACTACAGGGTAGCGACGAGCAGTACTTC CASSQERLQGSDEQYF
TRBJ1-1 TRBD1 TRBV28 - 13 TGTGCCAGCAGTGAAACAGGGGTGACTGAAGCTTTCTTT CASSETGVTEAFF